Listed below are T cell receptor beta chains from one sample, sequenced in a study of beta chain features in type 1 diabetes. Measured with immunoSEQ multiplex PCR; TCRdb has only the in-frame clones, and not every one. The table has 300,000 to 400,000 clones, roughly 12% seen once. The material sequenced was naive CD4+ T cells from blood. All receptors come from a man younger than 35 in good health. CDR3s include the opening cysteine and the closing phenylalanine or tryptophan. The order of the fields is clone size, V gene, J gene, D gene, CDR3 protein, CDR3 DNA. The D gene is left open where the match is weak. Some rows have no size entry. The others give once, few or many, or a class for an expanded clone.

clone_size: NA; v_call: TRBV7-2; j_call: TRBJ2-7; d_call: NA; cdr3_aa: CASSLQGASGTYEQYF; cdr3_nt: TGTGCCAGCAGCTTACAGGGGGCTAGCGGGACCTACGAGCAGTACTTC
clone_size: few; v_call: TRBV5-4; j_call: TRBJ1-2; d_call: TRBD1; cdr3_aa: CASSRLGQGARGYTF; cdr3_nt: TGTGCCAGCAGCCGTTTGGGACAGGGGGCCCGTGGCTACACCTTC
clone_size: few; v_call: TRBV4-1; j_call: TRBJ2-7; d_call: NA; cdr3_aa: CASSQVGRNEQYF; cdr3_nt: TGCGCCAGCAGCCAAGTGGGGCGCAACGAGCAGTACTTC
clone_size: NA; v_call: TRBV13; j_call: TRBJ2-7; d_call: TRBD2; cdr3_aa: CASSLFRPGLAGIRSYEQYF; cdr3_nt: TGTGCCAGCAGCTTATTTAGACCGGGACTAGCGGGAATTCGTTCCTACGAGCAGTACTTC
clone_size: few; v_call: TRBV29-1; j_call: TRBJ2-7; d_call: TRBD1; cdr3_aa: CSGWDSSSYEQYF; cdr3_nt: TGCAGCGGGTGGGACAGTAGCTCCTACGAGCAGTACTTC
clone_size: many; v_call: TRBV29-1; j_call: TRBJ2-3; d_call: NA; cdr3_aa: CSVHLADTQYF; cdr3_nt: TGCAGCGTTCACTTAGCAGATACGCAGTATTTT
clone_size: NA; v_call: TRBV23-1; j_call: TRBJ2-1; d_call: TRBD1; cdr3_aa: CASRTPLTGVSYNEQFF; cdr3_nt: TGCGCCAGCAGAACCCCCCTGACAGGGGTGTCGTACAATGAGCAGTTCTTC
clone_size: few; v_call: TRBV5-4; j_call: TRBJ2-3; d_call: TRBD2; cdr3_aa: CASSAQLAGTDTQYF; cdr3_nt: TGTGCCAGCAGCGCGCAGCTAGCGGGGACAGATACGCAGTATTTT
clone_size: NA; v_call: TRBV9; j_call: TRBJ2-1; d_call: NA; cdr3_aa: CASSPPGGMYEQFF; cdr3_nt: TGTGCCAGCAGCCCCCCGGGGGGCATGTATGAGCAGTTCTTC
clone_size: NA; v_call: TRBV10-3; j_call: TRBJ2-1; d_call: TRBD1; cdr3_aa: CAISEVELRDRGENEQFF; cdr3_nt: TGTGCCATCAGTGAGGTCGAGCTCCGGGACAGGGGGGAAAATGAGCAGTTCTTC
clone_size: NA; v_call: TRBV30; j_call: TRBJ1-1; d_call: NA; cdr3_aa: CAWMAGAGEAFF; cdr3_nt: TGTGCCTGGATGGCAGGGGCTGGGGAAGCTTTCTTT
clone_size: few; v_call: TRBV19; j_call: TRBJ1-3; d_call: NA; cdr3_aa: CASSPTESSGNTIYF; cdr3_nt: TGTGCCAGTAGCCCCACCGAGTCCTCTGGAAACACCATATATTTT
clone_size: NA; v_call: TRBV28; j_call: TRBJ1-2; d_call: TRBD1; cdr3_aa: CASRHTGGGYTF; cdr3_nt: TGTGCCAGCAGACATACAGGGGGCGGCTACACCTTC
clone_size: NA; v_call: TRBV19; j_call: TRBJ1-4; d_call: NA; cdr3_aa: CASHLNEKLFF; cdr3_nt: TGTGCCAGCCACCTAAATGAAAAACTGTTTTTT
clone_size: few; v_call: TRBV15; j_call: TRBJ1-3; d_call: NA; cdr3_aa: CATSRGGVPGNTIYF; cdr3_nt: TGTGCCACCAGCAGAGGGGGCGTACCTGGAAACACCATATATTTT
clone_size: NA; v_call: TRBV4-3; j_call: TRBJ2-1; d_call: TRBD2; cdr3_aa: CASSRGLQAGGHEQFF; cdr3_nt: TGCGCCAGCAGCCGAGGACTTCAAGCGGGAGGTCATGAGCAGTTCTTC
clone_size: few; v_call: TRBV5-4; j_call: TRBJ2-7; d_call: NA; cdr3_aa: CASSLDEFTSYEQYF; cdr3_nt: TGTGCCAGCAGCTTGGACGAGTTTACCTCCTACGAGCAGTACTTC
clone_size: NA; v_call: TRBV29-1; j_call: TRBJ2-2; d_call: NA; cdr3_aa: CSVEGERVRGSGELFF; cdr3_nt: TGCAGCGTTGAGGGCGAGAGGGTACGGGGATCCGGGGAGCTGTTTTTT
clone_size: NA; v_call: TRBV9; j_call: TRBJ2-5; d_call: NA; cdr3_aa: CASSVGTGGQETQYF; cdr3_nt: TGTGCCAGCAGCGTAGGTACAGGAGGGCAAGAGACCCAGTACTTC
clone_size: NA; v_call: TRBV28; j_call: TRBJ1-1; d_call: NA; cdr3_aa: CASSPPQGGAEAFF; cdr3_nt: TGTGCCAGCAGTCCTCCCCAAGGGGGGGCTGAAGCTTTCTTT
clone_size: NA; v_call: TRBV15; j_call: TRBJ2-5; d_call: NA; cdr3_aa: CATSRETAKHQETQYF; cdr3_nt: TGTGCCACCAGCAGGGAGACAGCAAAACACCAAGAGACCCAGTACTTC
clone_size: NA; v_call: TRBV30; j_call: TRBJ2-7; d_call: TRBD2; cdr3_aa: CAWSVLIAGDYEQYF; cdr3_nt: TGTGCCTGGAGCGTCCTGATAGCGGGGGACTACGAGCAGTACTTC
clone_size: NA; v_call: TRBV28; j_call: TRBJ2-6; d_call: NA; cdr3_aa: CASSSSGTGANVLTF; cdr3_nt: TGTGCCAGCAGCTCATCGGGTACTGGGGCCAACGTCCTGACTTTC
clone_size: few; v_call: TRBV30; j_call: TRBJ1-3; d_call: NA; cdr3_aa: CAWSRDFYSGNTIYF; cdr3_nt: TGTGCCTGGAGTCGGGACTTTTACTCTGGAAACACCATATATTTT
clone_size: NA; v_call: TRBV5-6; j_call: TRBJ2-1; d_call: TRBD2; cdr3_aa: CASSQWTSGGAVQFF; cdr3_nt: TGTGCCAGCAGCCAGTGGACTAGCGGGGGGGCCGTCCAGTTCTTC
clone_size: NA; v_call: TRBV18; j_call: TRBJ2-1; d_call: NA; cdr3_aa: CASSPPSGNEQFF; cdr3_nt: TGTGCCAGCTCACCACCGTCAGGGAATGAGCAGTTCTTC
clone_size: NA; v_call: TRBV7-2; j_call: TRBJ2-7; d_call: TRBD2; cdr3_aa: CASSLGLAGGDEQYF; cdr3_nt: TGTGCCAGCAGCTTAGGGCTAGCGGGGGGAGACGAGCAGTACTTC
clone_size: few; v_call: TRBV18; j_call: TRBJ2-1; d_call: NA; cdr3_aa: CASSPSLYTGQGSRDEQFF; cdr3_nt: TGTGCCAGCTCACCGAGTTTGTACACTGGGCAGGGATCAAGGGATGAGCAGTTCTTC
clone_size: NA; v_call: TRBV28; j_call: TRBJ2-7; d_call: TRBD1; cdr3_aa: CASSPVRTGGYEQYF; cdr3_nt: TGTGCCAGCAGCCCGGTACGGACAGGGGGCTACGAGCAGTACTTC
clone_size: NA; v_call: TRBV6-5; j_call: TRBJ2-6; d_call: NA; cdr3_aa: CASSYAGSGANVLTF; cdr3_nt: TGTGCCAGCAGTTACGCAGGGTCTGGGGCCAACGTCCTGACTTTC
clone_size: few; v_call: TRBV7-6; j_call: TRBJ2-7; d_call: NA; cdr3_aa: CASSYGHEDEQYF; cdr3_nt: TGTGCCAGCAGCTACGGACATGAGGACGAGCAGTACTTC
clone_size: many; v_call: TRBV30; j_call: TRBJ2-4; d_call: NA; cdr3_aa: CAWSGVAIVQYF; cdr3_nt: TGTGCCTGGAGTGGGGTAGCGATTGTTCAGTACTTC
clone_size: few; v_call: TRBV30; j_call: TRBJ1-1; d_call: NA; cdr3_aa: CAWSPTDRKTEAFF; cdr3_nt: TGTGCCTGGAGCCCGACCGACAGGAAAACTGAAGCTTTCTTT
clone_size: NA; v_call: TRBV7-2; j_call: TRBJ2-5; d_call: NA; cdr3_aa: CASSLMWRGVGETQYF; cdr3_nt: TGTGCCAGCAGCTTAATGTGGCGGGGAGTTGGTGAGACCCAGTACTTC
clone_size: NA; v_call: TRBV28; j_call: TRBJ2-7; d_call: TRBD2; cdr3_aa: CASSPGGHSYEQYF; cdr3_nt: TGTGCCAGCAGTCCGGGAGGGCACTCCTACGAGCAGTACTTC
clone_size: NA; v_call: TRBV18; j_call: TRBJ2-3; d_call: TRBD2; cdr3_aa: CASSPLGVAGVTDTQYF; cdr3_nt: TGTGCCAGCTCACCACTGGGTGTCGCGGGGGTAACAGATACGCAGTATTTT
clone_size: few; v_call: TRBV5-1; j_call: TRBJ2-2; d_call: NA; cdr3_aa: CASSLAAGYTGELFF; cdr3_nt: TGCGCCAGCAGCTTGGCCGCGGGTTACACCGGGGAGCTGTTTTTT
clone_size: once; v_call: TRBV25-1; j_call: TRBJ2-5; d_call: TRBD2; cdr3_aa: CASSELGGGPETQYF; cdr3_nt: TGTGCCAGCAGTGAATTAGGCGGGGGGCCGGAGACCCAGTACTTC
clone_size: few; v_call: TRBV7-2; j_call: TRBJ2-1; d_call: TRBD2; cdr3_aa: CASSLSASGYNEQFF; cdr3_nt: TGTGCCAGCAGCTTATCGGCTAGCGGCTACAATGAGCAGTTCTTC
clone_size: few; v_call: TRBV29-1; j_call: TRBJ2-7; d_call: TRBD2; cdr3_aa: CSVEGVQREGLSYEQYF; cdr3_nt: TGCAGCGTTGAAGGAGTCCAGCGGGAGGGCCTCTCCTACGAGCAGTACTTC
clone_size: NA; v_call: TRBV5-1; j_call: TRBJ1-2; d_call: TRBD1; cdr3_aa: CASSDTGDGYTF; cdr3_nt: TGCGCCAGCAGCGATACAGGGGATGGCTACACCTTC
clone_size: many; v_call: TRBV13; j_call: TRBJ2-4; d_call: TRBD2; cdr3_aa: CASSRTSGKNIQYF; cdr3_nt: TGTGCCAGCAGCCGGACTAGCGGAAAAAACATTCAGTACTTC
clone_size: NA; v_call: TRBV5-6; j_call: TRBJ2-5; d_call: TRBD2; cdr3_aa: CASSLEASGRGETQYF; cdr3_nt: TGTGCCAGCAGCTTGGAGGCTAGCGGGAGAGGAGAGACCCAGTACTTC
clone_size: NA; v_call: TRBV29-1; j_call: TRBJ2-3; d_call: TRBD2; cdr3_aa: CSVEERTGRGSGTDTQYF; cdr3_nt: TGCAGCGTTGAAGAACGTACCGGGCGGGGGAGTGGTACAGATACGCAGTATTTT
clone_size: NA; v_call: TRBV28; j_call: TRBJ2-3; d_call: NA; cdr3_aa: CASSLRQGITDTQYF; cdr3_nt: TGTGCCAGCAGTTTACGGCAGGGGATCACAGATACGCAGTATTTT
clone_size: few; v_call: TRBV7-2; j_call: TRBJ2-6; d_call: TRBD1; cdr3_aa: CASSIRQGSGANVLTF; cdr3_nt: TGTGCCAGCAGCATCCGACAGGGGTCTGGGGCCAACGTCCTGACTTTC
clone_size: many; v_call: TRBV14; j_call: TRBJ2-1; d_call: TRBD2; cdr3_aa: CASSGSGGWQFF; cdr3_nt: TGTGCCAGCTCAGGTAGCGGGGGCTGGCAGTTCTTC
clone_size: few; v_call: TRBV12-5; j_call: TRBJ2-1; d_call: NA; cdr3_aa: CASGLRGPGDEQFF; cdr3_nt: TGTGCTAGTGGTTTAAGAGGGCCGGGTGATGAGCAGTTCTTC
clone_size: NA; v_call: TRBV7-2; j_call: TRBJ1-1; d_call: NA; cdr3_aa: CASSPQGLNTEAFF; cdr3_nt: TGTGCCAGCAGCCCTCAGGGTCTGAACACTGAAGCTTTCTTT
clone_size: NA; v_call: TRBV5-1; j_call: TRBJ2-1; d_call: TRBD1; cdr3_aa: CASSLGGTVIYNEQFF; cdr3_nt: TGCGCCAGCAGCTTGGGGGGGACAGTAATCTACAATGAGCAGTTCTTC
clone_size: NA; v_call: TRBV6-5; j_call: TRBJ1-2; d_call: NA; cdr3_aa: CASSYSAVSYGYTF; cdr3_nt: TGTGCCAGCAGTTACTCGGCAGTAAGCTATGGCTACACCTTC